Below, one T cell receptor (beta chain) is given with its context. Its antigen is as yet unknown. This sample was taken from a study of T-cell memory formation after mild COVID-19. Study as a whole: Largely donor-specific sequence clusters came from two donors. Whole-study results and caveats: Some responding clones appeared in pre-infection memory, suggesting cross-reactive memory joined. Among clones contracting day 15 to 85, CD4/CD8 was balanced, whereas later expanders leaned CD4+.

This CDR3 comprises 16 residues. J was trimmed by 3 bases and V by 3 bases; bases with no gene match: 9. Germline CDR1 reads DFQATT; CDR2 reads SNEGSKA (reference sequence). TCRdb reprocessed the 5' RACE reads with MiXCR, giving one entry per CDR3 protein. This sample carries fewer than 300,000 distinct CDR3 sequences, under 20% of them seen once, and the ten largest clones take about 21%. This clonotype originated in a man younger than 35 who had mild COVID-19 (a few samples of this study predate the infection). Cell type and time point are not known. The chain combines TRBV20-1 with TRBJ2-7; 12 bases fit TRBD1. Sequenced input: PBMCs or a T cell subset sorted from them (not recorded which). In DNA form, the CDR3 reads TGCAGTGCTAGCGGGACAGGGGGCGCGAGGATCTACGAGCAGTACTTC. This gives the protein CSASGTGGARIYEQYF.